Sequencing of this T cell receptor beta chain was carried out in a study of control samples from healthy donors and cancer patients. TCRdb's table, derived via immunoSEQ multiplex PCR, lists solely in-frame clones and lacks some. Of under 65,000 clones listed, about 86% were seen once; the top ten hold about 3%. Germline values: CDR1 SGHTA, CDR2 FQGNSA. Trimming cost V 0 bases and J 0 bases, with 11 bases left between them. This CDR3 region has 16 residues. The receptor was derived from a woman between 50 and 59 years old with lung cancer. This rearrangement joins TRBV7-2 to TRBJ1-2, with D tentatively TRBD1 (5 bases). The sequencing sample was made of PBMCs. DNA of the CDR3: TGTGCCAGCAGCTTAGCGCAGGGCGCAGCTAACTATGGCTACACCTTC. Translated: CASSLAQGAANYGYTF.